The present entry profiles one T cell receptor beta chain with its context. The antigen remains undetermined. Using quantitative 5'-RACE with molecular barcodes, the authors made TCR beta libraries. Each CDR3 protein is one row after TCRdb ran MiXCR on the 5' RACE reads. The table includes 470,000 or so distinct CDR3 sequences, about 25% detected once. The data originate from a study of CD8 T cells in ankylosing spondylitis. Whole-study results and caveats: Significant enrichment of disease-linked clones was reported in matched ankylosing spondylitis synovial fluid. A motif of roughly eight highly homologous TCR beta variants was seen as apparently characteristic of ankylosing spondylitis blood.

Germline loops: CDR1 SGDLS, CDR2 YYNGEE. The ends lost 4 bases at V and 7 bases at J; junction bases unmatched: 9. The CDR3 extends over 17 amino acids. The sequence came from a male donor with ankylosing spondylitis. The chain is built from TRBV9 and TRBJ2-1; TRBD2 matches at 15 bases. The sequenced sample consisted of blood, either unsorted or a sorted T cell fraction (not recorded which). CDR3 sequence (DNA): TGTGCCAGCAGCCAGTTCCTAGGGACTAGCGGGAGGAATGAGCAGTTCTTC. Its translation: CASSQFLGTSGRNEQFF.